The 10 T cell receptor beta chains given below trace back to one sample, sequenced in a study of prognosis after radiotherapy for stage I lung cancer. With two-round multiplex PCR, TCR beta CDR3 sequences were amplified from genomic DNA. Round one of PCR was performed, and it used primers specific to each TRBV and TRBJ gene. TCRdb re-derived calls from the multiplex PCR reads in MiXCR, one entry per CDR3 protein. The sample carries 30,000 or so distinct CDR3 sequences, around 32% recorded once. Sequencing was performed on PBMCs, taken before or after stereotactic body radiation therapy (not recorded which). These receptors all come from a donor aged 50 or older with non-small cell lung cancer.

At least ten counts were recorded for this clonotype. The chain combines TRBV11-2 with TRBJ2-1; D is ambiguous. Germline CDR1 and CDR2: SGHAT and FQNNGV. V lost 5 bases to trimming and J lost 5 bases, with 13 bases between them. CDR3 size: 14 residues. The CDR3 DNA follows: TGTGCCAGCAGCCACCCGGGCAGCCACAATGAGCAGTTCTTC. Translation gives CASSHPGSHNEQFF.

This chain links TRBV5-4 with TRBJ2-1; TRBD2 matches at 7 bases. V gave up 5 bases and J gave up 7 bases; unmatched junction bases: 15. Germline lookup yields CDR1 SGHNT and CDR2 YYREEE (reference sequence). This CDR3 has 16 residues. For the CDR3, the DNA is TGTGCCAGCAGTCCAGAAGAAGGGACTACGCTTAATGAGCAGTTCTTC. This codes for CASSPEEGTTLNEQFF. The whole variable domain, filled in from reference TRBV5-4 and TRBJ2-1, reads ETGVTQSPTHLIKTRGQQVTLRCSSQSGHNTVSWYQQALGQGPQFIFQYYREEENGRGNFPPRFSGLQFPNYSSELNVNALELDDSALYLCASSPEEGTTLNEQFFGPGTRLTVL.

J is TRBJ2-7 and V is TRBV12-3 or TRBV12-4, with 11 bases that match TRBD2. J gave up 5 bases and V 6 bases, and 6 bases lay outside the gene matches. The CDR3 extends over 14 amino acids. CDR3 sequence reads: CASRGGLAGHEQYF. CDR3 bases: TGTGCCAGCAGGGGTGGACTAGCGGGCCACGAGCAGTACTTC.

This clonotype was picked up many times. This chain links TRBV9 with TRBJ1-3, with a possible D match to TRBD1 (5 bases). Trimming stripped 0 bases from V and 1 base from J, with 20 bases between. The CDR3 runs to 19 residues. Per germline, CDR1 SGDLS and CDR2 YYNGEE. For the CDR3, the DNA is TGTGCCAGCAGCGTAGTCCCCGTACCAGGGAGAGGATCTGGAAACACCATATATTTT. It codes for CASSVVPVPGRGSGNTIYF.

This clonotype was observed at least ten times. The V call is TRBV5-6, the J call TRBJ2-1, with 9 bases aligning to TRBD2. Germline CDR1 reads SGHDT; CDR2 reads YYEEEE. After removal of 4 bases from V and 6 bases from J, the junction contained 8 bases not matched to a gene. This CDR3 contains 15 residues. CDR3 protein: CASSPIAGVSNEQFF. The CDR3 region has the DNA TGTGCCAGCAGCCCTATAGCGGGAGTTAGCAATGAGCAGTTCTTC.

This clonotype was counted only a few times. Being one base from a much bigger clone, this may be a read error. The CDR3 DNA reads TGTGCCATCAGCCTAGCCGGGACAGGGTACGAGCAGTACTTC. Translated: CAISLAGTGYEQYF. J is TRBJ2-7 and V is TRBV4-2, with 9 nucleotides matching TRBD1. Germline V lookup: CDR1 LGHNA, CDR2 YNFKEQ. The CDR3 totals 14 residues.

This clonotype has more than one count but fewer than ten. DNA of the CDR3: TGCAGTGCTAGAGAATGGCGGGAGACTCTAGCCAAAAACATTCAGTACTTC. It specifies CSAREWRETLAKNIQYF. The chain is built from TRBV20-1 and TRBJ2-4; TRBD2 aligns across 7 bases. V was pared by 0 bases and J by 0 bases, with 8 bases of the junction left unmatched. CDR3 length: 17 residues. Germline assignment: CDR1 DFQATT and CDR2 SNEGSKA (reference sequence).

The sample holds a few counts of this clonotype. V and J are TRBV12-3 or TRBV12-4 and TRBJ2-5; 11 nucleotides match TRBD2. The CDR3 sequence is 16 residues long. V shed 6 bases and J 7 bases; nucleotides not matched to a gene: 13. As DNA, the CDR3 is TGTGCCAGCAGCCCTCGACTAGCGGGATCCCCCAGGACCCAGTACTTC. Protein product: CASSPRLAGSPRTQYF.

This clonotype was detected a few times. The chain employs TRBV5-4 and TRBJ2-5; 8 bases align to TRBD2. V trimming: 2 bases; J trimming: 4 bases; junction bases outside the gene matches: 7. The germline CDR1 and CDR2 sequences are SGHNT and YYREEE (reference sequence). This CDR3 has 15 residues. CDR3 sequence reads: CASSLLGRAVETQYF. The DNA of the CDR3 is TGTGCCAGCAGCTTACTCGGGAGGGCCGTAGAGACCCAGTACTTC.

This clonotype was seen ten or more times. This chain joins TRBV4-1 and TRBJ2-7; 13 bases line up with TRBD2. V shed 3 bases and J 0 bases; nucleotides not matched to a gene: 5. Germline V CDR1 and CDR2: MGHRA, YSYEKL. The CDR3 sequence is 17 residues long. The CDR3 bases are TGCGCCAGCAGCCACCCGGGACTAGCGGGACTCTCCTACGAGCAGTACTTC. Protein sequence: CASSHPGLAGLSYEQYF.